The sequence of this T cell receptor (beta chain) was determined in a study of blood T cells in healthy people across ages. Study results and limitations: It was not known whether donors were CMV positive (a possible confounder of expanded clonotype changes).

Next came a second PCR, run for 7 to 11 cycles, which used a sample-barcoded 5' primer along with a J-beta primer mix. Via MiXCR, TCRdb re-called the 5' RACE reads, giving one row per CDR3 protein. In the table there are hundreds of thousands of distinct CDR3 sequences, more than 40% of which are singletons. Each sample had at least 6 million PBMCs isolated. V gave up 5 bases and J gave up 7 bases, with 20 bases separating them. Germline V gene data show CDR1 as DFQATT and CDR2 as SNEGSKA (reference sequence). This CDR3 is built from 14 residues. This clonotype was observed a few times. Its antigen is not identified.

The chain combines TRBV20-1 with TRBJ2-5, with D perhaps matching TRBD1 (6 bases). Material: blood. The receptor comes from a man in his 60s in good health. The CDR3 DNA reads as TGCAGTGCTTTCCAACAGGGACCGTCGGGGACCCAGTACTTC. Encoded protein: CSAFQQGPSGTQYF.